This T cell receptor (beta chain) stems from a study of early T cells in non-severe SARS-CoV-2 infection. TCRdb passed the 5' RACE reads through MiXCR, listing each CDR3 protein once. The data show about 35,000 distinct CDR3 sequences, 7.9% seen once. CDR3 size: 12 residues. Trimming pared 6 bases from V and 5 bases from J, leaving 10 bases between. Germline V CDR1 and CDR2: SGHAT, FQNNGV. At least ten counts were recorded for this clonotype. This chain links TRBV11-2 with TRBJ1-1, with D unclear. The source material was whole blood, sampled at baseline. The TCR comes from an adult who was a healthcare worker with PCR-confirmed SARS-CoV-2 infection or an uninfected control (not recorded which). CDR3 residues: CASRTSRTEAFF. CDR3 nucleotide sequence: TGTGCCAGCAGAACCTCGAGGACTGAAGCTTTCTTT.